This is a list of T cell receptor beta chains from one sample in a study of T cell responses to AZD1222 COVID-19 vaccine. Clones were read by immunoSEQ multiplex PCR, and TCRdb kept only the in-frame ones, dropping some. This sample has 150,000 to 200,000 clones; more than 85% occur once, and the top ten carry approximately 4%. The material was peripheral blood, obtained on day 0 of AZD1222 vaccination. These receptor sequences come from an adult in good health. Each CDR3 is given with its conserved first and last residue. D genes are given only for firm matches. Where a row states a size, it is once, few, many or the class of an expanded clone; other rows omit it.

CDR3: CASSPTRDTFYEQYF; DNA: TGTGCCAGCTCACCAACCCGGGATACATTCTACGAGCAGTACTTC; D: -; J: TRBJ2-7; V: TRBV18; size: once
CDR3: CASSPQTGGFRSYEQYF; DNA: TGTGCCAGCAGCCCCCAGACAGGGGGATTTAGATCCTACGAGCAGTACTTC; D: TRBD1; J: TRBJ2-7; V: TRBV11-2; size: few
CDR3: CAWSTPGRTYEQYF; DNA: TGTGCCTGGAGTACCCCGGGACGGACCTACGAGCAGTACTTC; D: -; J: TRBJ2-7; V: TRBV30; size: -
CDR3: CASSLAQTSGTDTQYF; DNA: TGTGCCAGCAGCTTAGCTCAGACTAGCGGCACAGATACGCAGTATTTT; D: TRBD2; J: TRBJ2-3; V: TRBV11-3; size: -
CDR3: CASSQVRDYGYTF; DNA: TGCGCCAGCAGCCAAGTCAGGGACTATGGCTACACCTTC; D: -; J: TRBJ1-2; V: TRBV4-1; size: -
CDR3: CATSRTGSGANVLTF; DNA: TGTGCCACCAGCAGGACAGGGTCCGGGGCCAACGTCCTGACTTTC; D: TRBD1; J: TRBJ2-6; V: TRBV15; size: -
CDR3: CASSYSVAPNYGYTF; DNA: TGTGCCAGCAGTTACTCGGTGGCTCCTAACTATGGCTACACCTTC; D: -; J: TRBJ1-2; V: TRBV6-2/TRBV6-3; size: -
CDR3: CASSYISDTQYF; DNA: TGTGCCAGCAGTTACATATCAGATACGCAGTATTTT; D: -; J: TRBJ2-3; V: TRBV6-6; size: -
CDR3: CASSSLTSGRSSTDTQYF; DNA: TGTGCCAGCAGCTCCCTGACTAGCGGGAGGTCCAGCACAGATACGCAGTATTTT; D: TRBD2; J: TRBJ2-3; V: TRBV5-4; size: -
CDR3: CASGYKNNYGYTF; DNA: TGTGCCAGTGGATACAAGAACAACTATGGCTACACCTTC; D: -; J: TRBJ1-2; V: TRBV19; size: -
CDR3: CASSLGGRGQDGYTF; DNA: TGTGCCAGCAGCTTAGGCGGCAGGGGGCAGGATGGCTACACCTTC; D: TRBD1; J: TRBJ1-2; V: TRBV7-2; size: -
CDR3: CASSELNVRVRTGLFGYTF; DNA: TGTGCCAGCAGTGAACTAAACGTCAGGGTCCGGACAGGGCTTTTCGGCTACACCTTC; D: TRBD1; J: TRBJ1-2; V: TRBV6-1; size: once
CDR3: CASSPGQGGDEQFF; DNA: TGTGCCAGCAGTCCGGGACAGGGAGGAGATGAGCAGTTCTTC; D: TRBD1; J: TRBJ2-1; V: TRBV6-5; size: -
CDR3: CASSLEEGFYEQYF; DNA: TGTGCCAGCAGTCTGGAGGAGGGATTCTACGAGCAGTACTTC; D: -; J: TRBJ2-7; V: TRBV6-5; size: -
CDR3: CASSSTGPYGYTF; DNA: TGTGCCAGCAGTTCAACAGGGCCCTATGGCTACACCTTC; D: -; J: TRBJ1-2; V: TRBV6-5; size: -
CDR3: CASSGPAGVQYNEQFF; DNA: TGTGCCAGCAGCGGGCCAGCGGGAGTTCAGTACAATGAGCAGTTCTTC; D: TRBD2; J: TRBJ2-1; V: TRBV9; size: -
CDR3: CASSPHRDEAFF; DNA: TGTGCCAGCAGCCCGCACAGGGATGAAGCTTTCTTT; D: -; J: TRBJ1-1; V: TRBV7-9; size: -
CDR3: CASGNNVLANEQFF; DNA: TGTGCCAGCGGTAATAATGTGCTGGCCAATGAGCAGTTCTTC; D: -; J: TRBJ2-1; V: TRBV11-3; size: -
CDR3: CASSILDSPNTEAFF; DNA: TGTGCCAGTAGTATTTTAGACAGCCCGAACACTGAAGCTTTCTTT; D: -; J: TRBJ1-1; V: TRBV19; size: -
CDR3: CASSQLLRRAGARNYGYTF; DNA: TGTGCCAGCAGCCAACTACTAAGGCGTGCGGGGGCGAGGAACTATGGCTACACCTTC; D: -; J: TRBJ1-2; V: TRBV3-1/TRBV3-2; size: -
CDR3: CASSRTGGGNTEAFF; DNA: TGTGCCAGCTCTAGGACAGGGGGTGGGAACACTGAAGCTTTCTTT; D: TRBD1; J: TRBJ1-1; V: TRBV6-5; size: -
CDR3: CASSLEQPNTEAFF; DNA: TGCGCCAGCAGCTTGGAACAGCCGAACACTGAAGCTTTCTTT; D: -; J: TRBJ1-1; V: TRBV5-1; size: -
CDR3: CASSIGGASQPQHF; DNA: TGTGCCAGTAGTATAGGGGGGGCGAGTCAGCCCCAGCATTTT; D: -; J: TRBJ1-5; V: TRBV19; size: -
CDR3: CSASSSSSYNSPLHF; DNA: TGCAGTGCTAGTAGCTCGAGCTCCTATAATTCACCCCTCCACTTT; D: -; J: TRBJ1-6; V: TRBV20-1; size: once
CDR3: CATSRDRDRVADEQFF; DNA: TGTGCCACCAGCAGAGATCGAGACAGGGTTGCGGATGAGCAGTTCTTC; D: TRBD1; J: TRBJ2-1; V: TRBV15; size: -
CDR3: CASGSGQTYEQYF; DNA: TGTGCCAGCGGATCGGGACAGACCTACGAGCAGTACTTC; D: TRBD1; J: TRBJ2-7; V: TRBV5-6; size: -
CDR3: CASSLLTGGEQYF; DNA: TGTGCCAGCAGCCTCCTGACGGGGGGCGAGCAGTACTTC; D: TRBD2; J: TRBJ2-7; V: TRBV2; size: -
CDR3: CASSRDRGVHSNQPQHF; DNA: TGTGCCAGCAGTAGGGACAGGGGGGTCCATAGCAATCAGCCCCAGCATTTT; D: TRBD1; J: TRBJ1-5; V: TRBV7-9; size: once
CDR3: CASSLGTGRSGNTIYF; DNA: TGTGCCAGCTCACTCGGGACAGGCCGCTCTGGAAACACCATATATTTT; D: TRBD1; J: TRBJ1-3; V: TRBV18; size: -
CDR3: CASSLWTLHYEQYF; DNA: TGTGCCAGCAGTTTATGGACTCTTCACTACGAGCAGTACTTC; D: -; J: TRBJ2-7; V: TRBV28; size: -
CDR3: CASSWGGSGTYNEQFF; DNA: TGTGCCAGCAGCTGGGGGGGTAGCGGGACGTACAATGAGCAGTTCTTC; D: TRBD2; J: TRBJ2-1; V: TRBV6-2/TRBV6-3; size: -
CDR3: CSASSSGTGSGNTIYF; DNA: TGCAGTGCTAGTAGTTCCGGGACAGGGTCTGGAAACACCATATATTTT; D: TRBD1; J: TRBJ1-3; V: TRBV20-1; size: -
CDR3: CAWSAGTSGSTHEQYF; DNA: TGTGCCTGGAGTGCGGGGACTAGCGGGAGTACCCACGAGCAGTACTTC; D: TRBD2; J: TRBJ2-7; V: TRBV30; size: -
CDR3: CASSLSSRGNHNSPLHF; DNA: TGTGCCAGCAGTTTATCGTCCAGGGGGAATCATAATTCACCCCTCCACTTT; D: TRBD1; J: TRBJ1-6; V: TRBV28; size: -
CDR3: CASSPLGQNTEAFF; DNA: TGTGCCAGCTCACCTTTGGGACAGAACACTGAAGCTTTCTTT; D: -; J: TRBJ1-1; V: TRBV18; size: -
CDR3: CSMALNTEAFF; DNA: TGTTCCATGGCTTTGAACACTGAAGCTTTCTTT; D: -; J: TRBJ1-1; V: TRBV30; size: -
CDR3: CAWTVGPLSGNTIYF; DNA: TGTGCCTGGACCGTGGGGCCTCTCTCTGGAAACACCATATATTTT; D: -; J: TRBJ1-3; V: TRBV30; size: -
CDR3: CASSLAGHEAYEQYF; DNA: TGTGCCAGCAGCTTAGCAGGGCATGAGGCCTACGAGCAGTACTTC; D: -; J: TRBJ2-7; V: TRBV7-9; size: -
CDR3: CASSLRLYSNQPQHF; DNA: TGTGCCAGCAGTTTACGGCTTTATAGCAATCAGCCCCAGCATTTT; D: -; J: TRBJ1-5; V: TRBV28; size: -
CDR3: CATSTGTGASYEQYF; DNA: TGTGCCACCAGTACCGGGACAGGGGCCTCCTACGAGCAGTACTTC; D: TRBD1; J: TRBJ2-7; V: TRBV24-1; size: -